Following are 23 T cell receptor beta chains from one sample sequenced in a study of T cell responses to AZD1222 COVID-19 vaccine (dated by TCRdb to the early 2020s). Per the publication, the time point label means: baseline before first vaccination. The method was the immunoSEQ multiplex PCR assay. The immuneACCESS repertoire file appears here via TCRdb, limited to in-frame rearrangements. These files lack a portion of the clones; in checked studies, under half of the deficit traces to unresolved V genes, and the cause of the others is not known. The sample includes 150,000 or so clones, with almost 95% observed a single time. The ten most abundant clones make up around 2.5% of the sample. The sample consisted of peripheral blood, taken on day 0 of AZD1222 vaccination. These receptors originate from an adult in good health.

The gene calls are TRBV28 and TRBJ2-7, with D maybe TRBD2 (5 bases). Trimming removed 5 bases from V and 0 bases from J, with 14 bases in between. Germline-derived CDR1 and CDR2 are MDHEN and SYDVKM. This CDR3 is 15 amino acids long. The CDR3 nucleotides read TGTGCCAGCAGTCAACGGACGGGGAGCTCCTACGAGCAGTACTTC. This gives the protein CASSQRTGSSYEQYF.

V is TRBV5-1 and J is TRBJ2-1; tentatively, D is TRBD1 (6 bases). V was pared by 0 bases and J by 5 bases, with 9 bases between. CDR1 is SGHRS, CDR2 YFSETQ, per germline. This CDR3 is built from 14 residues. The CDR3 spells CASSLGTEDNEQFF. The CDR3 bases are TGCGCCAGCAGCTTGGGGACAGAGGACAATGAGCAGTTCTTC.

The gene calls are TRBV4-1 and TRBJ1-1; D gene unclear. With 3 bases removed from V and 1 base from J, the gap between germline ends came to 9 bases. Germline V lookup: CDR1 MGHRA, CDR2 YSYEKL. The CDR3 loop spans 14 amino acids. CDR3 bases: TGCGCCAGCAGCCACCTGGGAAAGAACACTGAAGCTTTCTTT. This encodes CASSHLGKNTEAFF.

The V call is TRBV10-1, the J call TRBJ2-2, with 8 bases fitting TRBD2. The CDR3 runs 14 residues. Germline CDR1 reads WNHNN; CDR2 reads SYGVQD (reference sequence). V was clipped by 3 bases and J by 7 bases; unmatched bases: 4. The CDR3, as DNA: TGCGCCAGCAGTGACGGGAGGGCCGACGGGGAGCTGTTTTTT. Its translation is CASSDGRADGELFF.

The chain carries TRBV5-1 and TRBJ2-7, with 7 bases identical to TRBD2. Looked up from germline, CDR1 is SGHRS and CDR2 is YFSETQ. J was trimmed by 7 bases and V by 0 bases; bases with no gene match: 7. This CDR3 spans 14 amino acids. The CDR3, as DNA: TGCGCCAGCAGCTTGGGTGGCGGGAGTGGGGAGCAGTACTTC. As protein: CASSLGGGSGEQYF. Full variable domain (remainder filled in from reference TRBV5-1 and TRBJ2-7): KAGVTQTPRYLIKTRGQQVTLSCSPISGHRSVSWYQQTPGQGLQFLFEYFSETQRNKGNFPGRFSGRQFSNSRSEMNVSTLELGDSALYLCASSLGGGSGEQYFGPGTRLTVT.

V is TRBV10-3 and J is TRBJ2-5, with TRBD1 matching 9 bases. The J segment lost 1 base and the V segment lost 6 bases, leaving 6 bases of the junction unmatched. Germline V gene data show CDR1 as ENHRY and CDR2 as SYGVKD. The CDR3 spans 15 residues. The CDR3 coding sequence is TGTGCCATCAGACCGGGACAGGGCCGCCAAGAGACCCAGTACTTC. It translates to CAIRPGQGRQETQYF.

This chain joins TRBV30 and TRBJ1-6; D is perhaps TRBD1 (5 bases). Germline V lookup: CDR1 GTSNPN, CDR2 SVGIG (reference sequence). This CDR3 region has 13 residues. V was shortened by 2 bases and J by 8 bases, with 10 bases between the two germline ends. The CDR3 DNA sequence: TGTGCCTGGAGTACCAGGGATGATTCACCCCTCCACTTT. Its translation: CAWSTRDDSPLHF.

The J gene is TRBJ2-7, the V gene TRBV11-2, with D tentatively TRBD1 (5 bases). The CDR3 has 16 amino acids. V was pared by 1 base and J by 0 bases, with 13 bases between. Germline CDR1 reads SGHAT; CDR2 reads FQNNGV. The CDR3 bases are TGTGCCAGCAGCTTAGGGGGCGGAATTAGCTCCTACGAGCAGTACTTC. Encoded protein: CASSLGGGISSYEQYF.

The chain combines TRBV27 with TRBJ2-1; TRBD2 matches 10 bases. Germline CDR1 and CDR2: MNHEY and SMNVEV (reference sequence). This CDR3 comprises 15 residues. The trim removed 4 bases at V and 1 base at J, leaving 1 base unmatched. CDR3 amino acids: CASSSLAGSYNEQFF. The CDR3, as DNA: TGTGCCAGCAGTTCACTAGCGGGGTCCTACAATGAGCAGTTCTTC.

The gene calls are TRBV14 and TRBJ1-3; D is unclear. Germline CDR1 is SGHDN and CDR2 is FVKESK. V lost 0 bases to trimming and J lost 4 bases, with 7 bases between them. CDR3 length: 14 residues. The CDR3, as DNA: TGTGCCAGCAGCCAAGATGCCCGCGGAAACACCATATATTTT. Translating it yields CASSQDARGNTIYF.

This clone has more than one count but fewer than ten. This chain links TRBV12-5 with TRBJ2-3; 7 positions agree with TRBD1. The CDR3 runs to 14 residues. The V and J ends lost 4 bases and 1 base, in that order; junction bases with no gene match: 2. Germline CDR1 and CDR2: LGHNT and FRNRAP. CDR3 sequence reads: CASGSGTGTDTQYF. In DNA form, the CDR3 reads TGTGCTAGTGGTTCCGGGACAGGCACAGATACGCAGTATTTT.

The CDR3 protein is CASSYVFTGFNGYTF. As DNA, the CDR3 is TGTGCCAGCAGTTACGTATTTACAGGGTTTAATGGCTACACCTTC. The J gene is TRBJ1-2, the V gene TRBV6-5; TRBD1 is a possible D gene (6 bases). The CDR3 has 15 residues. Trimming left V 2 bases short and J 6 bases short, with 16 bases between. Germline CDR1 is MNHEY and CDR2 is SVGAGI.

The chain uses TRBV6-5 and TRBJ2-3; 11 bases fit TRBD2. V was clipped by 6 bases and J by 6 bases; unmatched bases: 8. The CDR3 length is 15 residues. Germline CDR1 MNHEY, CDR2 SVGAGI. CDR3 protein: CASSALAGGPDTQYF. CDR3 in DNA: TGTGCCAGCAGCGCCTTAGCGGGGGGGCCTGATACGCAGTATTTT.

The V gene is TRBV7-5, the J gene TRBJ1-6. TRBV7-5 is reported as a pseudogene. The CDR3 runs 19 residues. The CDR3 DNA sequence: TGTGCCAGAAGCCCACCCCCCGCAGGGGAGGATGGAGATAATTCACCCCTCCACTTT. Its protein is CARSPPPAGEDGDNSPLHF.

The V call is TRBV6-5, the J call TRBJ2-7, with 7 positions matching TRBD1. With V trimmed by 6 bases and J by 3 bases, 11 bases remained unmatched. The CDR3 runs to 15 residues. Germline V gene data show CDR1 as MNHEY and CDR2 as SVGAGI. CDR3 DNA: TGTGCCAGCAGACCCTCCGGACAGGAACGCTACGAGCAGTACTTC. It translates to CASRPSGQERYEQYF.

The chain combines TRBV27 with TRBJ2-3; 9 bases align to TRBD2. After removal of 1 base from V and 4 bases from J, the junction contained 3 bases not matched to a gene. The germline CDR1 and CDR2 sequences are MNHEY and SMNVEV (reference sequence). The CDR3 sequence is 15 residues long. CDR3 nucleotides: TGTGCCAGCAGTTTATTAGCGGGAGCGGCAGATACGCAGTATTTT. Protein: CASSLLAGAADTQYF.

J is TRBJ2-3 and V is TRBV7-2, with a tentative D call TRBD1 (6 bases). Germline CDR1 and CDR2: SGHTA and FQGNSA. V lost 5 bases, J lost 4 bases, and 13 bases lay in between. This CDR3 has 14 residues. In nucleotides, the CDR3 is TGTGCCAGCAGCGACGAGCCAGGGGCAGATACGCAGTATTTT. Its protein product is CASSDEPGADTQYF.

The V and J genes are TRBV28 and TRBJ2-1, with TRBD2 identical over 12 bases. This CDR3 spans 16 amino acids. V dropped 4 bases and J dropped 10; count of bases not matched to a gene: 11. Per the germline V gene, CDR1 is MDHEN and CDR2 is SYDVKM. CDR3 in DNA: TGTGCCAGCAGTTCTCCCGGACTAGCGGGGAGACGGGAGCAGTTCTTC. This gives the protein CASSSPGLAGRREQFF.

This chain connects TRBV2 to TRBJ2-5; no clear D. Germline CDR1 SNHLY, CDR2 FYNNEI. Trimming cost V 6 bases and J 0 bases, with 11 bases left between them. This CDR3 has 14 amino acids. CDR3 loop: CASRVTVYQETQYF. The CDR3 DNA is TGTGCCAGCAGAGTTACAGTGTACCAAGAGACCCAGTACTTC.

As DNA, the CDR3 is TGTGCCAGTAGTATAAAGGCGAGCAGGGCGCGAACTAGACCCTACGAGCAGTACTTC. It is translated as CASSIKASRARTRPYEQYF. The chain is built from TRBV19 and TRBJ2-7; tentatively, D is TRBD1 or TRBD2 (5 bases each). In germline, CDR1 is LNHDA, CDR2 SQIVND (reference sequence). Trimming left V 2 bases short and J 2 bases short, with 25 bases between. The CDR3 loop spans 19 amino acids. The entire variable domain, with the rest obtained from reference TRBV19 and TRBJ2-7, is as follows: DGGITQSPKYLFRKEGQNVTLSCEQNLNHDAMYWYRQDPGQGLRLIYYSQIVNDFQKGDIAEGYSVSREKKESFPLTVTSAQKNPTAFYLCASSIKASRARTRPYEQYFGPGTRLTVT.

CDR3: CASSQDVRGRVNTEAFF. The CDR3, as DNA: TGTGCCAGCAGCCAAGATGTCCGCGGCAGAGTGAACACTGAAGCTTTCTTT. The chain is built from TRBV4-2 and TRBJ1-1; D remains unclear. V was shortened by 0 bases and J by 0 bases, with 14 bases between the two germline ends. The CDR3 totals 17 residues. Germline V gene data show CDR1 as LGHNA and CDR2 as YNFKEQ.

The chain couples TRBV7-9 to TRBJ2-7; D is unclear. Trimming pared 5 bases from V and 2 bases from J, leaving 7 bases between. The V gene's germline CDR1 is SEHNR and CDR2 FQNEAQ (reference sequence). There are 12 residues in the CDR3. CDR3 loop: CASSQSPYEQYF. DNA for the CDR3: TGTGCCAGCAGCCAAAGCCCCTACGAGCAGTACTTC. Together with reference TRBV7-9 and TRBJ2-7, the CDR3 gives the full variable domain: DTGVSQNPRHKITKRGQNVTFRCDPISEHNRLYWYRQTLGQGPEFLTYFQNEAQLEKSRLLSDRFSAERPKGSFSTLEIQRTEQGDSAMYLCASSQSPYEQYFGPGTRLTVT.

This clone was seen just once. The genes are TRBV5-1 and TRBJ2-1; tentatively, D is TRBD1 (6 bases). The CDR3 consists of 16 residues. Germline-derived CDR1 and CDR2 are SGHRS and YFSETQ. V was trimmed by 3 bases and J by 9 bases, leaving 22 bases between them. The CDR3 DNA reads TGCGCCAGCAGCTCGACCGGGGAACAGGGTTGGGGTGAGCAGTTCTTC. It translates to CASSSTGEQGWGEQFF.